These 3 T cell receptor beta chains were sequenced from one sample in a study of cytomegalovirus exposure and HLA in healthy donors. This PCR relied on a set of 60 Vbeta primers and 13 Jbeta primers. The assay was immunoSEQ multiplex PCR, and TCRdb's table has in-frame clones only and misses some. The sample table sets out 200,000 to 250,000 clones. The sequenced sample consisted of PBMCs. The receptors come from a woman younger than 45 in good health and CMV-seropositive.

The chain employs TRBV19 and TRBJ1-1; D uncertain. CDR3 length: 11 amino acids. V was trimmed by 8 bases and J by 6 bases, leaving 10 bases between them. CDR1 and CDR2 (germline): LNHDA, SQIVND (reference sequence). CDR3 in amino acids: CASATTPEAFF. The CDR3 DNA reads TGTGCCAGTGCGACGACACCTGAAGCTTTCTTT.

This chain joins TRBV6-6 and TRBJ2-7; D ambiguous. Deletions cut 0 bases from V and 0 bases from J, with 12 bases between. The CDR3 loop spans 16 amino acids. Per the germline V gene, CDR1 is MNHNY and CDR2 is SVGAGI (reference sequence). The CDR3 here is CASSYSAVTTSYEQYF. The CDR3 bases are TGTGCCAGCAGTTACTCCGCAGTTACTACCTCCTACGAGCAGTACTTC.

V usage is TRBV7-2 and J usage is TRBJ2-2; D unclear. CDR3 length equals 12 residues. CDR1 and CDR2 (germline): SGHTA, FQGNSA. The V gene lost 5 bases and the J gene lost 5 bases, with 6 bases spanning the gap. Here the CDR3 reads CASSPTTGELFF. The CDR3 coding sequence is TGTGCCAGCAGCCCAACAACCGGGGAGCTGTTTTTT. Supplemented by reference TRBV7-2 and TRBJ2-2, the full variable domain reads GAGVSQSPSNKVTEKGKDVELRCDPISGHTALYWYRQSLGQGLEFLIYFQGNSAPDKSGLPSDRFSAERTGGSVSTLTIQRTQQEDSAVYLCASSPTTGELFFGEGSRLTVL.